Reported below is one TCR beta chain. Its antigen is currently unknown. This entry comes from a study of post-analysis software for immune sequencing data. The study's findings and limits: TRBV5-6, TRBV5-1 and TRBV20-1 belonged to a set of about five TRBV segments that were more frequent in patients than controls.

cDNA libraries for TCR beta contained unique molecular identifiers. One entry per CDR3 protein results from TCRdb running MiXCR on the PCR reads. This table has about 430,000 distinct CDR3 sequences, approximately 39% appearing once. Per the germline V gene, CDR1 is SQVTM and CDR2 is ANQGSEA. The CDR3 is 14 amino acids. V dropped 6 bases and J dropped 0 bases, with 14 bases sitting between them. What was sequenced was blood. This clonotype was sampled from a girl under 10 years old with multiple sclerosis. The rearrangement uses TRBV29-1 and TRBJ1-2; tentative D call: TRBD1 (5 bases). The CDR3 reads CSVEGRGPNYGYTF. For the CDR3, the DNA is TGCAGCGTCGAGGGTAGGGGCCCTAACTATGGCTACACCTTC.